The 24 T cell receptor beta chains listed next were all sequenced from one sample in a study of shared clonotypes between healthy human individuals. The method was immunoSEQ multiplex PCR; TCRdb's version includes in-frame clones alone and lacks a portion of them. The sample has approximately 2.3 million clones, just over 90% seen once. Material for sequencing was naive CD4+ T cells from PBMCs. Stated subset: CD45RA+ positively selected. The receptors derive from a man aged 18 to 29 in good health. Some clones in this sample may be carry-over from other donors' samples.

The rearrangement uses TRBV2 and TRBJ1-2; TRBD1 matches at 8 bases. The CDR3 extends over 13 amino acids. Germline V gene sequence: CDR1 SNHLY, CDR2 FYNNEI. The trim removed 6 bases at V and 3 bases at J, leaving 3 bases unmatched. The CDR3 DNA reads as TGTGCCAGCAGGAACAGGGGGGACTATGGCTACACCTTC. The encoded protein is CASRNRGDYGYTF. The variable domain in full, with the rest retrieved from reference TRBV2 and TRBJ1-2, is EPEVTQTPSHQVTQMGQEVILRCVPISNHLYFYWYRQILGQKVEFLVSFYNNEISEKSEIFDDQFSVERPDGSNFTLKIRSTKLEDSAMYFCASRNRGDYGYTFGSGTRLTVV.

The chain employs TRBV18 and TRBJ2-7; D unresolved. The V gene's germline CDR1 is KGHSH and CDR2 LQKENI. The V and J ends lost 0 bases and 6 bases respectively, with 9 bases between them. CDR3 length equals 13 residues. CDR3 protein: CASSPPPPLEQYF. In nucleotides, the CDR3 is TGTGCCAGCTCACCACCGCCTCCCCTCGAGCAGTACTTC.

The V gene is TRBV11-2, the J gene TRBJ1-6; D is unresolved. The CDR3 consists of 14 residues. Per germline, CDR1 SGHAT and CDR2 FQNNGV. Between the trimmed V and J ends, which lost 8 bases and 0 bases, there was a span of 8 bases. CDR3: CASHQSSYNSPLHF. The CDR3 bases are TGTGCCAGCCATCAAAGCTCCTATAATTCACCCCTCCACTTT.

The rearrangement links TRBV6-6 to TRBJ2-7; TRBD2 matches at 10 bases. CDR1 MNHNY and CDR2 SVGAGI come from the germline V gene (reference sequence). CDR3 length equals 14 residues. V shed 6 bases, J shed 5 bases, and the junction held 7 bases outside the gene matches. The CDR3 reads CASRPRTSGDEQYF. The CDR3, as DNA: TGTGCCAGCAGACCTCGGACTAGCGGAGACGAGCAGTACTTC.

The chain combines TRBV4-2 with TRBJ2-7; the D gene is possibly TRBD1 (6 bases). V was trimmed by 4 bases and J by 1 base, leaving 17 bases between them. Germline V gene data show CDR1 as LGHNA and CDR2 as YNFKEQ. The CDR3 totals 16 residues. CDR3 residues: CASSPLPGTLSYEQYF. The DNA for the CDR3 is TGTGCCAGCAGCCCATTGCCCGGGACACTTTCCTACGAGCAGTACTTC.

The V call is TRBV5-6, the J call TRBJ2-2; 10 positions match TRBD2. Per germline, CDR1 SGHDT and CDR2 YYEEEE. V shed 5 bases and J 0 bases; nucleotides not matched to a gene: 7. The CDR3 consists of 17 residues. DNA of the CDR3: TGTGCCAGCAGACCTAGGACTAGCGGAGCGAACACCGGGGAGCTGTTTTTT. Translating it yields CASRPRTSGANTGELFF.

The J gene is TRBJ1-2, the V gene TRBV21-1. TRBV21-1 is recorded as a pseudogene. The CDR3 extends over 13 amino acids. CDR3 sequence reads: CATDEGRNYGYTF. For the CDR3, the DNA is TGTGCCACCGATGAGGGGCGTAACTATGGCTACACCTTC.

The chain combines TRBV7-9 with TRBJ1-1; TRBD1 matches 9 bases. CDR3 length: 16 amino acids. After removal of 5 bases from V and 2 bases from J, the junction contained 9 bases not matched to a gene. Per the germline V gene, CDR1 is SEHNR and CDR2 is FQNEAQ (reference sequence). In nucleotides, the CDR3 is TGTGCCAGCAGCCGCGGGACAGGGTTTGGAAACACTGAAGCTTTCTTT. Protein sequence: CASSRGTGFGNTEAFF. The whole variable domain, remainder taken from reference TRBV7-9 and TRBJ1-1, is DTGVSQNPRHKITKRGQNVTFRCDPISEHNRLYWYRQTLGQGPEFLTYFQNEAQLEKSRLLSDRFSAERPKGSFSTLEIQRTEQGDSAMYLCASSRGTGFGNTEAFFGQGTRLTVV.

This chain connects TRBV18 to TRBJ1-5, with D perhaps matching TRBD1 (5 bases). Trimming stripped 3 bases from V and 0 bases from J, with 6 bases between. Looked up from germline, CDR1 is KGHSH and CDR2 is LQKENI. The CDR3 is made up of 14 amino acids. CDR3 loop: CASSPDNSNQPQHF. The DNA for the CDR3 is TGTGCCAGCTCACCGGACAATAGCAATCAGCCCCAGCATTTT.

The V call is TRBV28, the J call TRBJ1-2; D unclear. Germline V gives CDR1 MDHEN, CDR2 SYDVKM. The V end was cut by 8 bases, the J end by 5 bases, with 9 bases between. The CDR3 has 11 residues. DNA for the CDR3: TGTGCCAGCGAAGATTTTTATGGCTACACCTTC. Its translation: CASEDFYGYTF.

The V and J genes are TRBV7-8 and TRBJ2-5, with no clear D. Trimming left V 5 bases short and J 6 bases short, with 16 bases between. The germline V gene encodes CDR1 SGHVS and CDR2 FQNEAQ. There are 14 residues in the CDR3. The CDR3 coding sequence is TGTGCCAGCAGCCCGTTAGGGCCCGCGCAGACCCAGTACTTC. Amino acids: CASSPLGPAQTQYF.

The CDR3 is CASSPFQGNQPQHF. The CDR3 DNA sequence: TGTGCCAGCTCACCATTTCAGGGCAATCAGCCCCAGCATTTT. This chain connects TRBV18 to TRBJ1-5; D gene unclear. The CDR3 has 14 residues. Per the germline V gene, CDR1 is KGHSH and CDR2 is LQKENI. Trimming left V 2 bases short and J 2 bases short, with 7 bases between. Together with reference TRBV18 and TRBJ1-5, the CDR3 gives the full variable domain: NAGVMQNPRHLVRRRGQEARLRCSPMKGHSHVYWYRQLPEEGLKFMVYLQKENIIDESGMPKERFSAEFPKEGPSILRIQQVVRGDSAAYFCASSPFQGNQPQHFGDGTRLSIL.

The CDR3 region is CASSSGTGRVDTQYF. The CDR3 DNA is TGCGCCAGCAGCTCCGGGACAGGGAGGGTGGATACGCAGTATTTT. The rearrangement joins TRBV5-1 to TRBJ2-3, with 9 nucleotides matching TRBD1. J lost 6 bases, V lost 3 bases, and 8 bases had no gene match. The CDR3 length is 15 residues. In germline, CDR1 is SGHRS, CDR2 YFSETQ.

The gene calls are TRBV10-3 and TRBJ2-6; D may be TRBD1 (5 bases). The CDR3 extends over 13 amino acids. With 10 bases removed from V and 2 bases from J, the gap between germline ends came to 9 bases. CDR1 and CDR2 from the germline V gene are ENHRY and SYGVKD. CDR3 residues: CASKGPGANVLTF. The CDR3 DNA is TGTGCCAGTAAGGGGCCTGGGGCCAACGTCCTGACTTTC.

This clone was seen a single time. The chain joins TRBV5-4 to TRBJ2-3; possibly TRBD2 for D (5 bases). CDR1 and CDR2 from the germline V gene are SGHNT and YYREEE (reference sequence). The ends were cut back, 5 bases at V and 2 bases at J, with 12 bases in the middle. The CDR3 is 14 amino acids. The CDR3 reads CASRPSGFTDTQYF. As DNA, the CDR3 is TGTGCCAGCAGACCGAGCGGATTCACAGATACGCAGTATTTT. Looking up the rest from reference TRBV5-4 and TRBJ2-3 gives the full variable domain: ETGVTQSPTHLIKTRGQQVTLRCSSQSGHNTVSWYQQALGQGPQFIFQYYREEENGRGNFPPRFSGLQFPNYSSELNVNALELDDSALYLCASRPSGFTDTQYFGPGTRLTVL.

CDR3 in DNA: TGTGCCAGCAGCCCAGGGACTAGCGGGATCCCCTACAATGAGCAGTTCTTC. It encodes CASSPGTSGIPYNEQFF. This chain connects TRBV7-2 to TRBJ2-1; 13 nucleotides line up with TRBD2. CDR3 length: 17 amino acids. From germline, CDR1 is SGHTA and CDR2 FQGNSA. V trimming: 5 bases; J trimming: 2 bases; junction bases outside the gene matches: 6.

This sequence joins TRBV6-1 and TRBJ2-7; D is unresolved. The germline V gene encodes CDR1 MNHNS and CDR2 SASEGT. This CDR3 region has 14 residues. V lost 3 bases, J lost 5 bases, and 14 bases lay in between. The CDR3 loop is CASSEGYWDHEQYF. The CDR3 region has the DNA TGTGCCAGCAGTGAGGGGTACTGGGATCACGAGCAGTACTTC.

This CDR3 reads CASSLRGLGNNEQFF. The CDR3 region has the DNA TGTGCCAGCAGCCTCCGAGGACTAGGGAATAATGAGCAGTTCTTC. The chain carries TRBV28 and TRBJ2-1, with 7 bases lining up with TRBD2. This CDR3 spans 15 amino acids. J gave up 7 bases and V 6 bases, and 12 bases lay outside the gene matches. Germline loops: CDR1 MDHEN, CDR2 SYDVKM. Together with reference TRBV28 and TRBJ2-1, the CDR3 gives the full variable domain: DVKVTQSSRYLVKRTGEKVFLECVQDMDHENMFWYRQDPGLGLRLIYFSYDVKMKEKGDIPEGYSVSREKKERFSLILESASTNQTSMYLCASSLRGLGNNEQFFGPGTRLTVL.

The chain links TRBV4-1 to TRBJ1-1; D ambiguous. This CDR3 has 13 amino acids. V shed 0 bases and J shed 8 bases, with 10 bases lying between them. Per the germline V gene, CDR1 is MGHRA and CDR2 is YSYEKL. DNA for the CDR3: TGCGCCAGCAGCCAAGAATCACGGGTAGAAGCTTTCTTT. Its protein is CASSQESRVEAFF.

The CDR3 DNA sequence: TGCGCCAGCAGCTTGCTTGTCCCAGGCGCTAACACCGGGGAGCTGTTTTTT. It yields the protein CASSLLVPGANTGELFF. This rearrangement joins TRBV5-1 to TRBJ2-2; D is unresolved. The CDR3 totals 17 residues. Germline V gene data show CDR1 as SGHRS and CDR2 as YFSETQ. Trimming took off 1 base at V and 2 bases at J, with 15 bases between the two ends.

This rearrangement joins TRBV6-1 to TRBJ1-6, with 10 bases that match TRBD1. The CDR3 runs to 15 residues. V was clipped by 2 bases and J by 11 bases; unmatched bases: 6. Germline V gene sequence: CDR1 MNHNS, CDR2 SASEGT. CDR3 sequence (DNA): TGTGCCAGCAGTGAATTCGGGACAGGGGTTACACCCCTCCACTTT. Translated: CASSEFGTGVTPLHF.

The chain combines TRBV28 with TRBJ2-1; D is unresolved. V lost 4 bases and J 0 bases, leaving 13 bases between the germline ends. This CDR3 contains 16 residues. From germline, CDR1 is MDHEN and CDR2 SYDVKM. CDR3 protein: CASSSEPGLSYNEQFF. The CDR3 DNA follows: TGTGCCAGCAGTTCCGAACCGGGCCTCTCCTACAATGAGCAGTTCTTC.

The chain combines TRBV28 with TRBJ1-5; D ambiguous. Germline values: CDR1 MDHEN, CDR2 SYDVKM. Trimming removed 6 bases from V and 5 bases from J, with 23 bases in between. The CDR3 totals 17 residues. CDR3 in amino acids: CASSPRSWGREHQPQHF. The CDR3 nucleotides are TGTGCCAGCAGCCCACGAAGTTGGGGTCGTGAGCATCAGCCCCAGCATTTT.

This clone came up once. The chain recombines TRBV6-6 with TRBJ2-2, with a possible D match to TRBD2 (6 bases). V was shortened by 6 bases and J by 1 base, with 12 bases between the two germline ends. This CDR3 region has 15 residues. Germline CDR1 MNHNY, CDR2 SVGAGI (reference sequence). The CDR3 loop reads CASRSSGENTGELFF. The CDR3 DNA follows: TGTGCCAGCAGAAGTTCGGGGGAGAACACCGGGGAGCTGTTTTTT.